Each of the 11 T cell receptor beta chains below was sequenced from the same sample in a study of shared clonotypes between healthy human individuals. The data were produced by immunoSEQ multiplex PCR, yet TCRdb's version contains in-frame clones alone and is incomplete. The table lists around 1.5 million clones, 95% to 99% of them singletons, with roughly 0.4% in the top ten. Source material: naive CD4+ T cells sorted from blood. The subset was: CD45RA+ positively selected. Every receptor here comes from a man aged 30 to 39 in good health.

Concerning this clone: The same CDR3 arises from other DNA sequences in this sample as well. V and J are TRBV5-1 and TRBJ1-1, with no clear D. Trimming shortened V by 0 bases and J by 1 base, and 7 bases separated the two germline ends. Germline V lookup: CDR1 SGHRS, CDR2 YFSETQ. The CDR3 has 14 amino acids. The CDR3 loop reads CASSLDRSNTEAFF. The DNA for the CDR3 is TGCGCCAGCAGCTTGGACAGATCGAACACTGAAGCTTTCTTT.

This clone occurred once. This chain joins TRBV10-2 and TRBJ1-5, with 7 bases lining up with TRBD1. The J segment lost 3 bases and the V segment lost 6 bases, leaving 20 bases of the junction unmatched. Germline V gene lookup returns CDR1 WSHSY and CDR2 SAAADI. The CDR3 loop spans 19 amino acids. DNA of the CDR3: TGCGCCAGCAGGGCAACAGGGGAAATCCACACCACATTCAATCAGCCCCAGCATTTT. Its protein is CASRATGEIHTTFNQPQHF.

V and J are TRBV28 and TRBJ2-7; 7 bases line up with TRBD1. CDR1 and CDR2 from the germline V gene are MDHEN and SYDVKM. This CDR3 contains 17 residues. V trimming: 2 bases; J trimming: 0 bases; junction bases outside the gene matches: 10. The CDR3 protein is CASSLRTGRPSSYEQYF. In DNA form, the CDR3 reads TGTGCCAGCAGTTTAAGGACAGGCCGCCCGAGCTCCTACGAGCAGTACTTC.

This rearrangement joins TRBV16 to TRBJ1-5; D unclear. The V end lost 4 bases, the J end lost 4 bases, and 11 bases lay between the germline ends. Looked up from germline, CDR1 is KGHSY and CDR2 is FQNENV. The CDR3 is made up of 14 amino acids. The CDR3 reads CASSRGTMNQPQHF. The CDR3 coding sequence is TGTGCCAGCAGCCGAGGCACAATGAATCAGCCCCAGCATTTT.

V gene TRBV14 combines with J gene TRBJ2-1; unclear D gene. The CDR3 has 13 amino acids. V was clipped by 0 bases and J by 6 bases, with 6 bases between them. Germline V gene lookup returns CDR1 SGHDN and CDR2 FVKESK. The CDR3 protein is CASSQDRSNEQFF. CDR3 nucleotide sequence: TGTGCCAGCAGCCAAGACAGAAGCAATGAGCAGTTCTTC.

The chain combines TRBV5-1 with TRBJ1-4, with D perhaps matching TRBD1 (5 bases). The germline CDR1 and CDR2 sequences are SGHRS and YFSETQ. Trimming shortened V by 5 bases and J by 0 bases, and 14 bases separated the two germline ends. This CDR3 is built from 16 residues. The DNA for the CDR3 is TGCGCCAGCAGTTACACCCAACAGGCAACTAATGAAAAACTGTTTTTT. This sequence encodes CASSYTQQATNEKLFF.

The V gene is TRBV5-1, the J gene TRBJ2-3; 10 bases fit TRBD2. This CDR3 contains 18 residues. Unmatched junction bases numbered 15, after V lost 6 bases and J lost 2 bases. CDR1 and CDR2 (germline): SGHRS, YFSETQ. The CDR3 DNA reads TGCGCCAGCAAAATCTTAGAAGCGGGAGGGGGAGTCACAGATACGCAGTATTTT. Translated, it gives CASKILEAGGGVTDTQYF.

This chain connects TRBV11-3 to TRBJ2-7; TRBD1 matches 8 bases. Losses at the gene ends were 5 bases for V and 0 bases for J; bases not matched to a gene: 6. The CDR3 consists of 15 residues. Germline CDR1 reads SGHNT; CDR2 reads YENEEA. In DNA, the CDR3 is TGTGCCAGCAGCGGGAGGACAGGGAGCTCCTACGAGCAGTACTTC. As protein: CASSGRTGSSYEQYF.

This clone was seen once. The chain couples TRBV19 to TRBJ1-2; D remains ambiguous. The CDR3 loop spans 13 amino acids. Trimming took off 3 bases at V and 4 bases at J, with 9 bases between the two ends. Germline assignment: CDR1 LNHDA and CDR2 SQIVND (reference sequence). The chain's CDR3 is CASSIGQPYGYTF. The CDR3 region has the DNA TGTGCCAGTAGTATCGGGCAGCCCTATGGCTACACCTTC. The whole variable domain, remainder taken from reference TRBV19 and TRBJ1-2, is DGGITQSPKYLFRKEGQNVTLSCEQNLNHDAMYWYRQDPGQGLRLIYYSQIVNDFQKGDIAEGYSVSREKKESFPLTVTSAQKNPTAFYLCASSIGQPYGYTFGSGTRLTVV.

The chain has TRBV2 and TRBJ1-4; D call uncertain. The CDR3 spans 15 residues. CDR1 SNHLY and CDR2 FYNNEI come from the germline V gene. V lost 5 bases to trimming and J lost 12 bases, with 22 bases between them. The CDR3 region is CASSPTARAPSQLFF. The CDR3 coding sequence is TGTGCCAGCAGTCCCACCGCCCGGGCTCCGAGCCAACTGTTTTTT.

V is TRBV2 and J is TRBJ2-7, with a possible D match to TRBD1 (5 bases). V was cut by 4 bases and J by 2 bases, with 6 bases left in between. Germline V gives CDR1 SNHLY, CDR2 FYNNEI. The CDR3 has 12 residues. In nucleotides, the CDR3 is TGTGCCAGCAGTGTCAGGGCCTACGAGCAGTACTTC. Amino acid sequence: CASSVRAYEQYF.